A selection of T cell receptor beta chains follows, all from one sample in a study of shared clonotypes between healthy human individuals. The repertoire was sequenced with immunoSEQ multiplex PCR; TCRdb's copy has only in-frame clones and lacks some. The table records some 2,000,000 clones, about 95% of them present only once. Material for sequencing was naive CD8+ T cells sorted from blood. All receptors derive from a man younger than 30 in good health. CDR3s include the opening cysteine and the closing phenylalanine or tryptophan. D genes are given only for firm matches. Clone size is shown for a subset of rows, as once, few, many or a class of expanded clone.

j_call: TRBJ1-2
v_call: TRBV7-8
d_call: -
clone_size: once
cdr3_nt: TGTGCCAGCAGCCCGGCCGCCCCTCACTATGGCTACACCTTC
cdr3_aa: CASSPAAPHYGYTF

j_call: TRBJ2-1
v_call: TRBV12-5
d_call: -
clone_size: -
cdr3_nt: TGTGCTAGTGGTTTGAGCGATTACAATGAGCAGTTCTTC
cdr3_aa: CASGLSDYNEQFF

j_call: TRBJ1-2
v_call: TRBV5-4
d_call: -
clone_size: -
cdr3_nt: TGTGCCAGCAGCTTGTACACAAACTATGGCTACACCTTC
cdr3_aa: CASSLYTNYGYTF

j_call: TRBJ1-5
v_call: TRBV4-2
d_call: -
clone_size: -
cdr3_nt: TGTGCCAGCAGCCAAGAGGGGGGGCCGGGGAATCAGCCCCAGCATTTT
cdr3_aa: CASSQEGGPGNQPQHF

j_call: TRBJ2-2
v_call: TRBV14
d_call: -
clone_size: -
cdr3_nt: TGTGCCAGCAGCCATCTGCGAGGGGTCCCGAACACCGGGGAGCTGTTTTTT
cdr3_aa: CASSHLRGVPNTGELFF

j_call: TRBJ2-6
v_call: TRBV7-8
d_call: TRBD1
clone_size: -
cdr3_nt: TGTGCCAGCACCAACATTTCCGGGACAGGGGCCTTCTCTGGGGCCAACGTCCTGACTTTC
cdr3_aa: CASTNISGTGAFSGANVLTF

j_call: TRBJ2-5
v_call: TRBV11-2
d_call: TRBD1
clone_size: -
cdr3_nt: TGTGCCAGCAGCTTAGATCCCAGAACAGGGGGCAGCAGTCCGCGAGAGACCCAGTACTTC
cdr3_aa: CASSLDPRTGGSSPRETQYF

j_call: TRBJ2-7
v_call: TRBV5-1
d_call: TRBD2
clone_size: -
cdr3_nt: TGCGCCAGCAGCTATACCTACGGGACTAGCGGAGACTACGAGCAGTACTTC
cdr3_aa: CASSYTYGTSGDYEQYF

j_call: TRBJ2-1
v_call: TRBV5-4
d_call: -
clone_size: -
cdr3_nt: TGTGCCAGCACCAGACAGGACTACAATGAGCAGTTCTTC
cdr3_aa: CASTRQDYNEQFF

j_call: TRBJ2-5
v_call: TRBV2
d_call: TRBD1
clone_size: -
cdr3_nt: TGTGCCAGCAGCGCACCGGGACAGGGAGGACAAGAGACCCAGTACTTC
cdr3_aa: CASSAPGQGGQETQYF

j_call: TRBJ1-2
v_call: TRBV6-1
d_call: -
clone_size: -
cdr3_nt: TGTGCCAGCATGGACAGTAACTATGGCTACACCTTC
cdr3_aa: CASMDSNYGYTF

j_call: TRBJ2-1
v_call: TRBV27
d_call: -
clone_size: -
cdr3_nt: TGTGCCAGCAGTTTGGGCAATGAGCAGTTCTTC
cdr3_aa: CASSLGNEQFF

j_call: TRBJ2-5
v_call: TRBV5-6
d_call: -
clone_size: -
cdr3_nt: TGTGCCAGCAGTTTACAAGAGACCCAGTACTTC
cdr3_aa: CASSLQETQYF

j_call: TRBJ2-5
v_call: TRBV7-2
d_call: -
clone_size: -
cdr3_nt: TGTGCCAGCAGCTTACAAAGGCCGGGTTTCGGAGAGACCCAGTACTTC
cdr3_aa: CASSLQRPGFGETQYF

j_call: TRBJ1-1
v_call: TRBV6-5
d_call: -
clone_size: -
cdr3_nt: TGTGCCAGCAGTTACTCCCTTATTATGAACACTGAAGCTTTCTTT
cdr3_aa: CASSYSLIMNTEAFF

j_call: TRBJ2-7
v_call: TRBV27
d_call: -
clone_size: -
cdr3_nt: TGTGCCAGCAGTTTTCGGACAGCTCCCTACGAGCAGTACTTC
cdr3_aa: CASSFRTAPYEQYF

j_call: TRBJ2-1
v_call: TRBV5-6
d_call: TRBD2
clone_size: -
cdr3_nt: TGTGCCAGCTTGGGGACTAGCGGGAGGTTAGGAGGATACAATGAGCAGTTCTTC
cdr3_aa: CASLGTSGRLGGYNEQFF

j_call: TRBJ2-5
v_call: TRBV12-5
d_call: -
clone_size: -
cdr3_nt: TGTGCTAGTGGTTTGGTACCGGGCCCATGGGGTAAAGAGACCCAGTACTTC
cdr3_aa: CASGLVPGPWGKETQYF

j_call: TRBJ2-3
v_call: TRBV28
d_call: -
clone_size: once
cdr3_nt: TGTGCCAGCCTCGGCGGCAACACAGATACGCAGTATTTT
cdr3_aa: CASLGGNTDTQYF

j_call: TRBJ2-1
v_call: TRBV5-6
d_call: -
clone_size: -
cdr3_nt: TGTGCCAGCAGCTTGCCCGGGAGCAATGAGCAGTTCTTC
cdr3_aa: CASSLPGSNEQFF

j_call: TRBJ1-6
v_call: TRBV27
d_call: -
clone_size: once
cdr3_nt: TGTGCCAGCAGTCCCTCCAGGGGCTCCTATAATTCACCCCTCCACTTT
cdr3_aa: CASSPSRGSYNSPLHF

j_call: TRBJ2-7
v_call: TRBV6-6
d_call: TRBD1
clone_size: -
cdr3_nt: TGTGCCAGCAGTGGAGATTCAGGGGGCTACGAGCAGTACTTC
cdr3_aa: CASSGDSGGYEQYF

j_call: TRBJ1-2
v_call: TRBV6-1
d_call: -
clone_size: -
cdr3_nt: TGTGCCAGCAGTGAAGCCAGGATGGCTAGTGGCTACACCTTC
cdr3_aa: CASSEARMASGYTF

j_call: TRBJ2-2
v_call: TRBV30
d_call: TRBD1
clone_size: -
cdr3_nt: TGTGCCTGGAGTTTGACAGGGTTGGCCGGGGAGCTGTTTTTT
cdr3_aa: CAWSLTGLAGELFF

j_call: TRBJ2-3
v_call: TRBV7-8
d_call: TRBD2
clone_size: -
cdr3_nt: TGTGCCAGCAGCTTATTCTTAGGGCTAGCGGGGAGTACAGATACGCAGTATTTT
cdr3_aa: CASSLFLGLAGSTDTQYF

j_call: TRBJ2-7
v_call: TRBV19
d_call: TRBD1
clone_size: -
cdr3_nt: TGTGCCAGTAGTATAGCGGCAGGGACAGACGAGCAGTACTTC
cdr3_aa: CASSIAAGTDEQYF

j_call: TRBJ2-1
v_call: TRBV5-1
d_call: -
clone_size: -
cdr3_nt: TGCGCCAGCAGCTTGGATCGGATTAATGAGCAGTTCTTC
cdr3_aa: CASSLDRINEQFF

j_call: TRBJ2-1
v_call: TRBV7-6
d_call: TRBD2
clone_size: -
cdr3_nt: TGTGCTTTAGCGGGGGGCGGGCATGAGCAGTTCTTC
cdr3_aa: CALAGGGHEQFF

j_call: TRBJ2-7
v_call: TRBV7-2
d_call: -
clone_size: -
cdr3_nt: TGTGCCAGCAGCTTAGCGGACCCCTACGAGCAGTACTTC
cdr3_aa: CASSLADPYEQYF

j_call: TRBJ2-7
v_call: TRBV5-6
d_call: -
clone_size: -
cdr3_nt: TGTGCCAGCAGCTTTGTGGACCTAACCTACGAGCAGTACTTC
cdr3_aa: CASSFVDLTYEQYF

j_call: TRBJ2-7
v_call: TRBV9
d_call: -
clone_size: -
cdr3_nt: TGTGCCAGCAGCGTAGAGATGGAAGCCGCCCCCCACGAGCAGTACTTC
cdr3_aa: CASSVEMEAAPHEQYF

j_call: TRBJ2-7
v_call: TRBV9
d_call: -
clone_size: -
cdr3_nt: TGTGCCAGCAGCCCCGAAGGACACCCTCGGCAGTACTTC
cdr3_aa: CASSPEGHPRQYF

j_call: TRBJ2-7
v_call: TRBV5-1
d_call: -
clone_size: -
cdr3_nt: TGCGCCAGCAGCTTGGCCGTCAGCCTCTCCTACGAGCAGTACTTC
cdr3_aa: CASSLAVSLSYEQYF

j_call: TRBJ2-7
v_call: TRBV27
d_call: -
clone_size: -
cdr3_nt: TGTGCCAGCATCGGAGGGGCGGCCCACGAGCAGTACTTC
cdr3_aa: CASIGGAAHEQYF

j_call: TRBJ2-2
v_call: TRBV19
d_call: -
clone_size: -
cdr3_nt: TGTGCCAGTAGTCCCGGCATGGGGCTGTTTTTT
cdr3_aa: CASSPGMGLFF

j_call: TRBJ1-3
v_call: TRBV4-1
d_call: TRBD1
clone_size: -
cdr3_nt: TGCGCCAGCAGCCCGTCGACAGGGGCCTTTATTTTCTCTGGAAACACCATATATTTT
cdr3_aa: CASSPSTGAFIFSGNTIYF

j_call: TRBJ1-2
v_call: TRBV13
d_call: -
clone_size: -
cdr3_nt: TGTGCCAGCAGCTTCCAGGGATCTTTCGGCTACACCTTC
cdr3_aa: CASSFQGSFGYTF

j_call: TRBJ2-7
v_call: TRBV6-1
d_call: TRBD1
clone_size: -
cdr3_nt: TGTGCCAGCAGTGCGCCGGGACAGGGGACCTACGAGCAGTACTTC
cdr3_aa: CASSAPGQGTYEQYF

j_call: TRBJ2-5
v_call: TRBV15
d_call: -
clone_size: -
cdr3_nt: TGTGCCACCAGCGCTCAGAGTCCCGGGGGGCTGGTTGGGGAGACCCAGTACTTC
cdr3_aa: CATSAQSPGGLVGETQYF

j_call: TRBJ2-3
v_call: TRBV28
d_call: TRBD1
clone_size: -
cdr3_nt: TGTGCCAGCACCCTTGGGGGGACAGGGGTAGAAGGAGATACGCAGTATTTT
cdr3_aa: CASTLGGTGVEGDTQYF

j_call: TRBJ1-2
v_call: TRBV5-8
d_call: -
clone_size: -
cdr3_nt: TGTGCCAGCAACGCCGAGGAGGAGGAGTCGTATGGCTACACCTTC
cdr3_aa: CASNAEEEESYGYTF

j_call: TRBJ1-2
v_call: TRBV5-1
d_call: -
clone_size: once
cdr3_nt: TGCGCCAGCAGCTTGGCCATCGGGGGAGGCCACTATGGCTACACCTTC
cdr3_aa: CASSLAIGGGHYGYTF

j_call: TRBJ1-1
v_call: TRBV6-5
d_call: -
clone_size: once
cdr3_nt: TGTGCCAGCAGTTACTCGATTCAGGGGCTCACTGAAGCTTTCTTT
cdr3_aa: CASSYSIQGLTEAFF

j_call: TRBJ2-5
v_call: TRBV25-1
d_call: TRBD1
clone_size: -
cdr3_nt: TGTGCCAGCAGTTTTCAGGGGGCGAGGGAGACCCAGTACTTC
cdr3_aa: CASSFQGARETQYF

j_call: TRBJ1-1
v_call: TRBV28
d_call: -
clone_size: -
cdr3_nt: TGTGCCAGCAGTAGTGGTGACACTGAAGCTTTCTTT
cdr3_aa: CASSSGDTEAFF

j_call: TRBJ1-2
v_call: TRBV9
d_call: -
clone_size: -
cdr3_nt: TGTGCCAGCAGCGTAGCTTACGAGGGGGACTATGGCTACACCTTC
cdr3_aa: CASSVAYEGDYGYTF

j_call: TRBJ2-7
v_call: TRBV4-1
d_call: TRBD1
clone_size: -
cdr3_nt: TGCGCCAGCAGCCACCATCCGGGACAGGGGGCCTACGAGCAGTACTTC
cdr3_aa: CASSHHPGQGAYEQYF